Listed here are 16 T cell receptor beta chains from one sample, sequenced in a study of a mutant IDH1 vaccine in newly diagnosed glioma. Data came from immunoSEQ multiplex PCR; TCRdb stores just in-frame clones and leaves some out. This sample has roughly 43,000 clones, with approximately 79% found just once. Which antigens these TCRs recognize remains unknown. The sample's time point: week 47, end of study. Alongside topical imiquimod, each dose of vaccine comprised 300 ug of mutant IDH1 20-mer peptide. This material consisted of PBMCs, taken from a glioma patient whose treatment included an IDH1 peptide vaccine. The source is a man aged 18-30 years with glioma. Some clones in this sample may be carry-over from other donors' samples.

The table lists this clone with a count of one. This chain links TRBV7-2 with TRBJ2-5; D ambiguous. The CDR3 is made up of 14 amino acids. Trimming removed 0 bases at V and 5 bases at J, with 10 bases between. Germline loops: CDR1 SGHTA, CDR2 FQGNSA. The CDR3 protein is CASSLAGHRETQYF. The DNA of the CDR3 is TGTGCCAGCAGCTTAGCGGGCCATCGGGAGACCCAGTACTTC.

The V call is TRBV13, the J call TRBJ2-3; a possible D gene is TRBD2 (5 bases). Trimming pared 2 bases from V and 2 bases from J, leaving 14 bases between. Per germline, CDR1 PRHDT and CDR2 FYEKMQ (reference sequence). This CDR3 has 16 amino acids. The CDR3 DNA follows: TGTGCCAGCAGCTTAATCCGGGAAGAATCCACAGATACGCAGTATTTT. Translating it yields CASSLIREESTDTQYF.

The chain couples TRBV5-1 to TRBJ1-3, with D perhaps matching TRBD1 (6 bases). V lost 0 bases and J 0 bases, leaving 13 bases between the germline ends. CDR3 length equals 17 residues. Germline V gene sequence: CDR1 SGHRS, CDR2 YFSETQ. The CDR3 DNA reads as TGCGCCAGCAGCTTGGTCGGAGGGGGAAGCTCTGGAAACACCATATATTTT. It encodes CASSLVGGGSSGNTIYF.

The CDR3 protein is CASSPVHGARGQGHYGYTF. For the CDR3, the DNA is TGTGCCAGCTCACCAGTCCACGGTGCCAGGGGACAGGGCCACTATGGCTACACCTTC. The chain joins TRBV18 to TRBJ1-2, with 9 bases aligning to TRBD1. V shed 2 bases, J shed 3 bases, and the junction held 16 bases outside the gene matches. Germline loops: CDR1 KGHSH, CDR2 LQKENI. The CDR3 runs 19 residues.

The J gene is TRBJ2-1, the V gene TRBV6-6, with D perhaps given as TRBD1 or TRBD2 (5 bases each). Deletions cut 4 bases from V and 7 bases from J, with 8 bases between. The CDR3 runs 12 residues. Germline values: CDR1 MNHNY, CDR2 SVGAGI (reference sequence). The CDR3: CASSSGGNEQFF. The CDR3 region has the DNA TGTGCCAGCAGTTCTGGGGGTAATGAGCAGTTCTTC.

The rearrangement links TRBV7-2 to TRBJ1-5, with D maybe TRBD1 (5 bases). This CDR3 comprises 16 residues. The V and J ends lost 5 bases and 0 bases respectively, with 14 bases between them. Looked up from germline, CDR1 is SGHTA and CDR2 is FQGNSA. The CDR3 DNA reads TGTGCCAGCAGCCCTAGGAGGGGCGATAGCAATCAGCCCCAGCATTTT. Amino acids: CASSPRRGDSNQPQHF.

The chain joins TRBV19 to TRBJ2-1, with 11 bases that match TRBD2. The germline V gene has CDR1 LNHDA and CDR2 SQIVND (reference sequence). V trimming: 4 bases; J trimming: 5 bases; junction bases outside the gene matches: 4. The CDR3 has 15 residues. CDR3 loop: CASSTGTSGHNEQFF. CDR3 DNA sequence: TGTGCCAGTAGTACTGGGACTAGCGGCCACAATGAGCAGTTCTTC.

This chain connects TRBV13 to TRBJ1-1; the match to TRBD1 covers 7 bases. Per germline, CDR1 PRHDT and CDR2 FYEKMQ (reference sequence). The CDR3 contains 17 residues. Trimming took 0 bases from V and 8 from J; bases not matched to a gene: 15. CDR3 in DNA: TGTGCCAGCAGCTTAGGGCCCGGGACAGAGTTGGGTCTGGAAGCTTTCTTT. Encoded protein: CASSLGPGTELGLEAFF. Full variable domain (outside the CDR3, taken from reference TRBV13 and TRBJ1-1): AAGVIQSPRHLIKEKRETATLKCYPIPRHDTVYWYQQGPGQDPQFLISFYEKMQSDKGSIPDRFSAQQFSDYHSELNMSSLELGDSALYFCASSLGPGTELGLEAFFGQGTRLTVV.

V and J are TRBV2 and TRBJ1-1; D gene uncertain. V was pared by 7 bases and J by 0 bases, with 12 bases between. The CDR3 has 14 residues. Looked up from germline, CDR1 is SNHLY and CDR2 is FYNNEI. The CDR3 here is CASKSNGVNTEAFF. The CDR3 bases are TGTGCCAGCAAAAGTAACGGGGTGAACACTGAAGCTTTCTTT. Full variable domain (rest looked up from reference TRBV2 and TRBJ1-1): EPEVTQTPSHQVTQMGQEVILRCVPISNHLYFYWYRQILGQKVEFLVSFYNNEISEKSEIFDDQFSVERPDGSNFTLKIRSTKLEDSAMYFCASKSNGVNTEAFFGQGTRLTVV.

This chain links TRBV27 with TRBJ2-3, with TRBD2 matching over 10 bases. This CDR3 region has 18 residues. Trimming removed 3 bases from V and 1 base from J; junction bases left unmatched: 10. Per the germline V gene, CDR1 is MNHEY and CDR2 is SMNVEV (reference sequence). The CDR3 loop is CASSLASGRARRTDTQYF. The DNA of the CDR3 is TGTGCCAGCAGTTTGGCCAGCGGGAGGGCCCGGCGCACAGATACGCAGTATTTT.

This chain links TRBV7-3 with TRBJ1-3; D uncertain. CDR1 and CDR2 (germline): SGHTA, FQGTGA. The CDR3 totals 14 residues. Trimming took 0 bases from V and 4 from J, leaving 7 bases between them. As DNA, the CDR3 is TGTGCCAGCAGCTTAACGGGCATCGGAAACACCATATATTTT. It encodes CASSLTGIGNTIYF.

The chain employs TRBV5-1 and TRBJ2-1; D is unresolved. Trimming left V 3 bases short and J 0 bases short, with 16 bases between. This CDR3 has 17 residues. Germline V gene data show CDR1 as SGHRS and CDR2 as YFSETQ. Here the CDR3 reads CASSSVGSHGSYNEQFF. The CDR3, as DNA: TGCGCCAGCAGCTCGGTCGGGTCTCACGGCTCCTACAATGAGCAGTTCTTC.

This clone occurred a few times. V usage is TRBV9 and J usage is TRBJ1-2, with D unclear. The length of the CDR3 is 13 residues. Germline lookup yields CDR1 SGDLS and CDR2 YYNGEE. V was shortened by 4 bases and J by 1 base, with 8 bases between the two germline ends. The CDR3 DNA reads TGTGCCAGCAGCTCCATGAATAACTATGGCTACACCTTC. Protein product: CASSSMNNYGYTF.

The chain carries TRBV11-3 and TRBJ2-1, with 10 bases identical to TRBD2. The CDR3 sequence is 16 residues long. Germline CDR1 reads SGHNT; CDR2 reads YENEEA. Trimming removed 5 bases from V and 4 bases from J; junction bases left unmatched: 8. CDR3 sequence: CASSLRTSGGYNEQFF. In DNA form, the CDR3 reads TGTGCCAGCAGCCTCCGGACTAGCGGAGGGTACAATGAGCAGTTCTTC.

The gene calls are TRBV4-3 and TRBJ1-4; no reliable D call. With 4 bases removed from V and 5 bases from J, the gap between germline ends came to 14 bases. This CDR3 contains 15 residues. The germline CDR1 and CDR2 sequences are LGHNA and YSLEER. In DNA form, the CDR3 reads TGCGCCAGCAGCCTAAAGGACTCCAGAAATGAAAAACTGTTTTTT. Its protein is CASSLKDSRNEKLFF.

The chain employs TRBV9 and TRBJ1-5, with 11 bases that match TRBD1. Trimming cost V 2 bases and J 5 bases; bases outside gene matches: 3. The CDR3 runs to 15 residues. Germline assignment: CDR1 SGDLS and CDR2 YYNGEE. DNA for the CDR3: TGTGCCAGCAGCGTGTCGGGACAGGGGGATCAGCCCCAGCATTTT. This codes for CASSVSGQGDQPQHF. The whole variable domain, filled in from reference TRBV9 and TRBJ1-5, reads DSGVTQTPKHLITATGQRVTLRCSPRSGDLSVYWYQQSLDQGLQFLIQYYNGEERAKGNILERFSAQQFPDLHSELNLSSLELGDSALYFCASSVSGQGDQPQHFGDGTRLSIL.